The 3 T cell receptor beta chains below were found in one sample sequenced in a study of T cells in Graves' hyperthyroidism and ophthalmopathy. The TCR beta CDR3 regions underwent amplification using RNA transcripts as the source. An initial round of RT-PCR targeting the TCR CDR3 relied on the HTBI primer set. TCRdb recomputed calls from the multiplex PCR reads with MiXCR, one row per CDR3 protein. Of hundreds of thousands of distinct CDR3 sequences listed, 15% to 18% are singletons. The sample consisted of blood. These receptors originate from a woman between 18 and 30 years old with Graves' hyperthyroidism that later progressed to Graves' ophthalmopathy.

A few counts support this clonotype. The chain carries TRBV20-1 and TRBJ2-1; D might be TRBD2 (6 bases). Germline V gives CDR1 DFQATT, CDR2 SNEGSKA (reference sequence). This CDR3 region has 15 residues. Trimming left V 5 bases short and J 3 bases short, with 17 bases between. The CDR3 protein is CSASKPGVLYNEQFF. In nucleotides, the CDR3 is TGCAGTGCTTCTAAGCCGGGAGTTCTCTACAATGAGCAGTTCTTC.

This clonotype appeared many times. In nucleotides, the CDR3 is TGCAGTGCTCCCCATGAAGGGACGGTCAATCAGCCCCAGCATTTT. Encoded protein: CSAPHEGTVNQPQHF. V and J are TRBV20-1 and TRBJ1-5, with D maybe TRBD1 (5 bases). The V gene's germline CDR1 is DFQATT and CDR2 SNEGSKA (reference sequence). The germline V and J ends were trimmed by 5 bases and 3 bases, with 17 bases remaining between them. The CDR3 runs to 15 residues.

In this sample, this clonotype turned up many times. The chain couples TRBV30 to TRBJ1-2; D is undetermined. CDR1 and CDR2 from the germline V gene are GTSNPN and SVGIG (reference sequence). V gave up 0 bases and J gave up 4 bases, with 6 bases separating them. CDR3 size: 12 residues. CDR3 in amino acids: CAWSVPGYGYTF. CDR3 sequence (DNA): TGTGCCTGGAGTGTGCCAGGCTATGGCTACACCTTC.